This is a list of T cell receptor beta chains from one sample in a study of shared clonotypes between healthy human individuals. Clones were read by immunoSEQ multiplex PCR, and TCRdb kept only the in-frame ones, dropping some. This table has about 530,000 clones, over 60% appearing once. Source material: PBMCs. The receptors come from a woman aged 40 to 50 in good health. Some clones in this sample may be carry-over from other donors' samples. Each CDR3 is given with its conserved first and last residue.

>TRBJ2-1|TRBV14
CATINTPWEAYNEQFF
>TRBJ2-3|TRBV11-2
CASSLLVPSTDTQYF
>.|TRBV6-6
CASSYTYEQYF
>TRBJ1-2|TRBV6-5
CASTKGWGGYGYTF
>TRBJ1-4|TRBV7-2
CASSQRGAHEKLFF
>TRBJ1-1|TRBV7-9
CASSEGGYTEAFF
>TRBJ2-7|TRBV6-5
CASSYQTGGYEQYF
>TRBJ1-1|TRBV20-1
CSARDWSEAFF
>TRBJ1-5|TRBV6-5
CASTGGGSNQPQHF
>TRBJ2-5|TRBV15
CATSRGSSRETQYF
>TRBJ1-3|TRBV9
CASSRTGSGNTIYF
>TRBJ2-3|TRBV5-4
CASSSPSGTADTQYF
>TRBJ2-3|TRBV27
CASTPPHSPQVDTQYF
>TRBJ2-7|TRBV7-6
CASSLGAGTGGEQYF
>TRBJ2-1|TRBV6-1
CASTTGASYNEQFF
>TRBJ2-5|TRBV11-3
CASSLSTETQYF
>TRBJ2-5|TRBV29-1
CSVEPPTPGLAGETQYF
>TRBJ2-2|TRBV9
CASSSPGLAESTGELFF
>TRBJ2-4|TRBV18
CASSPTIGKNIQYF
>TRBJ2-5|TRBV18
CASSSAGEETQYF
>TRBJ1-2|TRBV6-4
CATAPGAGNYGYTF
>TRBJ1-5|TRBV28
CASLRRGGGGNQPQHF
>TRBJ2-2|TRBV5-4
CASSQRNTGELFF
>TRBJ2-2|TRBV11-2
CASSLDWGVAGKTGELFF
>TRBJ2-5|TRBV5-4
CASSPGLAAFYQETQYF
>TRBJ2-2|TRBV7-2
CASSPDTGTGRTGELFF
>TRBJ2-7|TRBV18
CASSPTGGYEQYF
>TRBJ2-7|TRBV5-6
CASSLLGGTTIPNEQYF
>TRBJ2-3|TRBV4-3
CASSQRVGGKTDTQYF
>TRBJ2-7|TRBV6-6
CASSSGQVTYEQYF
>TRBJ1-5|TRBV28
CASSLKTRSNQPQHF
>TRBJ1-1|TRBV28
CASSFGLSEAFF
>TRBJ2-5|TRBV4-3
CASSRGGTSGSLETQYF
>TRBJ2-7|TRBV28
CASSRIPGTSGRAWQYF
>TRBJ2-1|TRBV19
CASYWTGGPHNEQFF
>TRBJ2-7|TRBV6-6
CASSYSSDEQYF
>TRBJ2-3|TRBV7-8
CASTPGGGGGTDTQYF
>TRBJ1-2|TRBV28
CASSLGQGINYGYTF
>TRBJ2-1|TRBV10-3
CAISSSGRAKGYNEQFF
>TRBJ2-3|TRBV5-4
CASSLIGLQDTQYF
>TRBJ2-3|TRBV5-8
CASSFMADTQYF
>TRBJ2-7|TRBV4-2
CASSQDRLAGDEQYF
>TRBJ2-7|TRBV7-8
CASSGSGAPYEQYF
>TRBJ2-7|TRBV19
CASSPRGDQAVYEQYF